The 13 T cell receptor beta chains reported below all come from one sample, sequenced in a study of regulatory T cells in long-lasting Graves disease. Both iRepertoire HTBI primers and Arm-PCR of CDR3 regions were used to build the TCR beta libraries. TCRdb recomputed calls from the multiplex PCR reads with MiXCR, one row per CDR3 protein. The sample lists some 460,000 distinct CDR3 sequences, around 15% occurring once. Sample time point: newly diagnosed GD, antithyroid drugs for less than 3 months. Researchers made the TCR library from RNA that was extracted from PBMCs. These sequences were also reported in another study, on T cells in Graves' hyperthyroidism and ophthalmopathy.

This specimen consisted of peripheral blood mononuclear cells (PBMCs), obtained at new diagnosis, from a patient treated with antithyroid drugs. The origin of the receptors is a man aged 35 to 55 with Graves disease.

This clonotype was observed many times. V usage is TRBV6-5 and J usage is TRBJ2-7; 8 bases are shared with TRBD1. The CDR3 has 15 amino acids. The germline gives CDR1 MNHEY, CDR2 SVGAGI. V lost 2 bases and J lost 0; bases outside the gene matches: 3. The CDR3 spells CASSYRTGTSYEQYF. CDR3 DNA: TGTGCCAGCAGTTACCGGACAGGGACCTCCTACGAGCAGTACTTC.

The sample holds many counts of this clonotype. The chain uses TRBV6-2 or TRBV6-3 and TRBJ2-1; possible D gene TRBD1, 6 bases. The V end was cut by 1 base, the J end by 5 bases, with 15 bases between. The germline CDR1 and CDR2 sequences are MNHEY and SVGEGT. This CDR3 has 16 residues. CDR3 in DNA: TGTGCCAGCAGTTACTTTCCCTGGGGGCAGGACAATGAGCAGTTCTTC. Translation gives CASSYFPWGQDNEQFF.

In regard to this clonotype: A single base separates this from a much larger clone, so it may be a read error. V and J are TRBV20-1 and TRBJ2-7; D not resolved. Germline V gene data show CDR1 as DFQATT and CDR2 as SNEGSKA (reference sequence). The CDR3 consists of 14 residues. V dropped 7 bases and J dropped 2 bases, with 18 bases sitting between them. The DNA of the CDR3 is TGCAGTGTCGTAAGAAGGGAAAAAGCCTACGAGCAGTACTTC. Amino acid sequence: CSVVRREKAYEQYF.

The chain joins TRBV29-1 to TRBJ2-7, with D perhaps matching TRBD1 (6 bases). This CDR3 is built from 13 residues. Germline loops: CDR1 SQVTM, CDR2 ANQGSEA. V was clipped by 4 bases and J by 5 bases, with 15 bases between them. The CDR3: CSVVDRTLDEQYF. CDR3 DNA sequence: TGCAGCGTTGTGGACAGAACTCTGGACGAGCAGTACTTC.

This clonotype appeared many times. The rearrangement joins TRBV20-1 to TRBJ2-3; 8 nucleotides match TRBD1. The length of the CDR3 is 12 residues. Germline CDR1 reads DFQATT; CDR2 reads SNEGSKA (reference sequence). J lost 5 bases, V lost 6 bases, and 4 bases had no gene match. CDR3 nucleotide sequence: TGCAGTGCCGGACAGGGACAAGATACGCAGTATTTT. Protein sequence: CSAGQGQDTQYF.

V usage is TRBV24-1 and J usage is TRBJ2-1; 14 nucleotides match TRBD2. After removal of 5 bases from V and 8 bases from J, the junction contained 19 bases not matched to a gene. The CDR3 contains 20 residues. Germline CDR1 and CDR2: KGHDR and SFDVKD. The CDR3 DNA follows: TGTGCCACCAGTGCCGTGACTAGCGGGAGGGCCGGGCAAAAGATATATGAGCAGTTCTTC. As protein: CATSAVTSGRAGQKIYEQFF.

This clonotype was seen many times. The V and J genes are TRBV11-2 and TRBJ2-3; no firm D call. Germline CDR1 reads SGHAT; CDR2 reads FQNNGV. The CDR3 extends over 14 amino acids. V was cut by 3 bases and J by 4 bases, with 11 bases left in between. The CDR3 DNA is TGTGCCAGCAGCTTGTTCAGCGTCCCAGATACGCAGTATTTT. Its protein product is CASSLFSVPDTQYF.

This clonotype was counted many times. This chain uses TRBV12-3 or TRBV12-4 with TRBJ2-3; weak D call: TRBD2 (6 bases). The CDR3 runs to 14 residues. The V and J ends lost 6 bases and 0 bases respectively, with 10 bases between them. CDR3 nucleotides: TGTGCCAGCAGGAAAGCGGGCAGCACAGATACGCAGTATTTT. Protein sequence: CASRKAGSTDTQYF.

This clonotype was detected ten times or more. The CDR3 DNA reads TGTGCCAGCAGAAGGGGCTTCGTAGATACGCAGTATTTT. It yields the protein CASRRGFVDTQYF. V is TRBV13 and J is TRBJ2-3; possibly TRBD1 for D (5 bases). The CDR3 length is 13 residues. Trimming left V 6 bases short and J 5 bases short, with 12 bases between. Germline V lookup: CDR1 PRHDT, CDR2 FYEKMQ (reference sequence).

This clonotype came up a few times. CDR3 sequence (DNA): TGTGCCAGCAGCTTCGAGCGGAACGCCTACAATGAGCAGTTCTTC. This codes for CASSFERNAYNEQFF. The chain employs TRBV11-2 and TRBJ2-1; D possibly corresponds to TRBD2 (5 bases). The V gene lost 3 bases and the J gene lost 2 bases, with 11 bases spanning the gap. The CDR3 has 15 amino acids. CDR1 and CDR2 (germline): SGHAT, FQNNGV.

V and J are TRBV15 and TRBJ2-1; no clear D. CDR1 is LNHNV, CDR2 YYDKDF, per germline (reference sequence). The V end was cut by 1 base, the J end by 3 bases, with 10 bases between. This CDR3 contains 15 residues. The CDR3 is CATSRARLSYNEQFF. CDR3 DNA sequence: TGTGCCACCAGCAGAGCCCGTTTGAGCTACAATGAGCAGTTCTTC.

This clonotype was counted a few times. The genes are TRBV19 and TRBJ2-2; no definite D call. Germline V CDR1 and CDR2: LNHDA, SQIVND (reference sequence). V lost 5 bases, J lost 0 bases, and 7 bases lay in between. The CDR3 covers 14 residues. The CDR3 loop is CASSYAPNTGELFF. For the CDR3, the DNA is TGTGCCAGTAGTTACGCACCGAACACCGGGGAGCTGTTTTTT.

This clonotype was seen ten or more times. V usage is TRBV19 and J usage is TRBJ2-1, with 12 bases aligning to TRBD2. This CDR3 has 16 amino acids. Trimming removed 7 bases from V and 4 bases from J; junction bases left unmatched: 8. Germline CDR1 LNHDA, CDR2 SQIVND (reference sequence). The DNA for the CDR3 is TGTGCCAGTAATTCCGGACTAGCGGGACAATACAATGAGCAGTTCTTC. Translated, it gives CASNSGLAGQYNEQFF.